The entry below gives a single T cell receptor (beta chain) sequence along with its context. A few counts support this clonotype. Its target antigen remains unknown. No much larger clone exists at a distance of one base, and base qualities are not known. The sample originates from a study of blood T cells in healthy people across ages (dated by TCRdb to the mid-2010s). Background on the whole study: In model experiments, roughly one uniquely barcoded TCR beta cDNA molecule per two T cells was captured by template switching. Using the same blood draw, the study looked at two additional independent replicas of 1 million unique cDNA reads for two donors, one aged 18 to 30 and the other aged 80 or older. To track age-related changes in TCR beta repertoire diversity, the study relied on deep sequencing normalized with unique cDNA molecular identifiers. The donors were divided into four age groups: young (average around 15 years), middle-aged (about 39), aged (roughly 66) and long-lived (roughly 82). Donors of different ages were randomly distributed across sequencing lanes to avoid experimental bias.

Trimming removed 4 bases from V and 1 base from J; the gene matches leave 14 bases unexplained. Measured from the cysteine to the phenylalanine, the CDR3 is 20 residues long. Only the CDR3 region is kept as DNA, spanning 60 bases read in frame from base 1. CDR1 and CDR2, looked up from the germline V gene, are SGDLS and YYNGEE. The donors were roughly 39 Caucasian individuals from Russia, aged 6 to 90 years, who were systemically healthy. About 10 milliliters of peripheral blood were collected from each donor into EDTA-treated Vacutainer tubes. Ficoll-Paque density-gradient centrifugation was used to isolate PBMCs, with at least 6.5 million per sample. Total RNA, at least 6 micrograms per sample, was extracted from PBMCs with Trizol reagent. For every donor, flow cytometry on a PBMC aliquot measured the percentage of naive CD45RAhigh/CD27high T cells. Here is what the overall study found, with its caveats: Observed TCR beta diversity correlated strongly with the percentage of naive T cells measured by flow cytometry. Estimates of total diversity based on one million sequenced T cells were regarded as lower bounds and as underestimates. Observed TCR beta diversity per million T cells fell roughly linearly with age, and a significant reduction was already apparent by age roughly 40. Because donor CMV infection status was unknown, age-related changes in expanded clonotypes were potentially confounded. Bulk unsorted PBMC profiling prevented conclusive comparison of naive and antigen-experienced compartments. Compared with the aged group, more naive CD4+ T cells, fewer expanded clones and increased TCR diversity were shown by the long-lived group, suggesting age selection.

Libraries were prepared through 5' RACE. The sequencer listed for this sample is Illumina HiSeq 2500. The second PCR ran for about 7 to 11 cycles and used a J-beta primer mix along with a sample-barcoded 5' primer. Each TCR beta cDNA molecule received a unique molecular identifier from a template-switch 5' adaptor carrying 12 random nucleotides. At least 2.5 million CDR3-containing paired-end reads were obtained from each sample. The Mint cDNA synthesis kit, primed by a TRBC-specific oligonucleotide, was used to synthesize first-strand cDNA from all RNA. All cDNA was treated with uracil-DNA glycosylase and then went through a first 18-cycle PCR with the universal primers M1SS and BC2_uni_R. The published analysis was carried out like this. Each sample was normalized by randomly selecting 1 million high-quality reads, each carrying a distinct molecular identifier. Reads sharing molecular identifiers were discarded rather than binned into consensus sequences. MiTCR, set to a Q25 quality threshold and the strictest error-elimination algorithm, was used for CDR3 identification, clonotype clustering and error correction. Lower-bound total TCR beta diversity was estimated with a nonparametric unseen species model using Euler transformation. Using fastp trimming at Q25 and MiXCR clonotype assembly, TCRdb reanalyzed the public sequencing data and kept in-frame beta chains. Identical CDR3 proteins give one entry, which carries the most common genes and DNA. TCRdb's processing, not the authors', yielded these V and J calls. The sample yields fewer than 2,000,000 distinct CDR3 sequences; roughly a third were counted once. The ten biggest clones cover roughly 12% of the sample.

The receptor was isolated from a woman aged 25 to 39 in good health. The chain links TRBV9 with TRBJ2-1, and 13 junctional nucleotides match TRBD2. The sample was blood. The CDR3 has the sequence CASSKPPGLAGNRSYNEQFF. The DNA sequence follows: TGTGCCAGCAGCAAGCCCCCGGGACTAGCGGGGAATCGGTCCTACAATGAGCAGTTCTTC.